This T cell receptor beta chain is from a study of cytomegalovirus exposure and HLA in healthy donors. Sequenced by immunoSEQ multiplex PCR; TCRdb stores in-frame clones only, minus some. This table holds 100,000 to 150,000 clones, around 94% found once. The trim removed 5 bases at V and 5 bases at J, leaving 7 bases unmatched. This CDR3 region has 15 residues. Per germline, CDR1 SGHRS and CDR2 YFSETQ. The clonotype originates from a woman younger than 35 in good health and CMV-seronegative. The chain recombines TRBV5-1 with TRBJ2-1, with 10 bases aligning to TRBD2. The sample taken for sequencing was PBMCs. The DNA of the CDR3 is TGCGCCAGCAGTTCCTCTAGCGGGGGAGACAATGAGCAGTTCTTC. Protein sequence: CASSSSSGGDNEQFF.